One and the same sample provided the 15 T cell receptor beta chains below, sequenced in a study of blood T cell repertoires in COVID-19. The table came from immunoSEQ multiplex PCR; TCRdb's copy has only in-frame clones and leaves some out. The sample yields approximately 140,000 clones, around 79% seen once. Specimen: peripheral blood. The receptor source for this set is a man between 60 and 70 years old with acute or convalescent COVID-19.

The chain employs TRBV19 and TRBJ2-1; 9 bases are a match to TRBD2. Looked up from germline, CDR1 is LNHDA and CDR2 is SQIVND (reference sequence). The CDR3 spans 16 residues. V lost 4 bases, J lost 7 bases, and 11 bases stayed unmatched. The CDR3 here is CASSTWGGRALNEQFF. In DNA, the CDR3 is TGTGCCAGTAGTACCTGGGGCGGGAGGGCCTTGAATGAGCAGTTCTTC.

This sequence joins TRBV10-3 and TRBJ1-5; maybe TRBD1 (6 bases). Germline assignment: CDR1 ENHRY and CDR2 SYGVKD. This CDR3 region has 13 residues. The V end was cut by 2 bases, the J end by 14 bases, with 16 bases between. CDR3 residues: CAISEGPTGAEHF. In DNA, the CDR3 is TGTGCCATCAGTGAGGGCCCGACAGGTGCCGAGCATTTT.

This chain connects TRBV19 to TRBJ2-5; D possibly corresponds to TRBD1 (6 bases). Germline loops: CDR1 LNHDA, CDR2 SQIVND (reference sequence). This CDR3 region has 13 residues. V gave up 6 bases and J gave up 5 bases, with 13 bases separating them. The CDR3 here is CASSRGVVETQYF. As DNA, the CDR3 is TGTGCCAGTAGCAGGGGAGTCGTGGAGACCCAGTACTTC.

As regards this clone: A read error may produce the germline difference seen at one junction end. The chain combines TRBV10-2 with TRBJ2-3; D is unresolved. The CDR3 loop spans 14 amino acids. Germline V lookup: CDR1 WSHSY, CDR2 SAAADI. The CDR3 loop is CASNERERTDTQYF. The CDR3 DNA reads TGCGCCAGCAATGAGCGAGAGCGCACAGATACGCAGTATTTT.

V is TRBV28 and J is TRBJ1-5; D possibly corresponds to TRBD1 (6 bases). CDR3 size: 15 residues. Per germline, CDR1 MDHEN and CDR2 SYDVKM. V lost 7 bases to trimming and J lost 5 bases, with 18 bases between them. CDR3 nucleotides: TGTGCCAGCAACCCACCTTATCGACAGGATCAGCCCCAGCATTTT. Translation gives CASNPPYRQDQPQHF.

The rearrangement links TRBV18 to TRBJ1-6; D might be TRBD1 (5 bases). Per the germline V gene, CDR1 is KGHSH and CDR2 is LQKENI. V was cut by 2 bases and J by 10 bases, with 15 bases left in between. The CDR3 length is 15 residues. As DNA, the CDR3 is TGTGCCAGCTCACCAGTCATCGGGGGAAACTCACCCCTCCACTTT. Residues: CASSPVIGGNSPLHF. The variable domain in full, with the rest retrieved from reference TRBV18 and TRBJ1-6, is NAGVMQNPRHLVRRRGQEARLRCSPMKGHSHVYWYRQLPEEGLKFMVYLQKENIIDESGMPKERFSAEFPKEGPSILRIQQVVRGDSAAYFCASSPVIGGNSPLHFGNGTRLTVT.

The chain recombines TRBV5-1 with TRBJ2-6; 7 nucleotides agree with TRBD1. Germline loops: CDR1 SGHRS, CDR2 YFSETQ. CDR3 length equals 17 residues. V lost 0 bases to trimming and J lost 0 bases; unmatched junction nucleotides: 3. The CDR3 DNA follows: TGCGCCAGCAGCTTGGCGGGGACAGCCTCTGGGGCCAACGTCCTGACTTTC. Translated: CASSLAGTASGANVLTF.

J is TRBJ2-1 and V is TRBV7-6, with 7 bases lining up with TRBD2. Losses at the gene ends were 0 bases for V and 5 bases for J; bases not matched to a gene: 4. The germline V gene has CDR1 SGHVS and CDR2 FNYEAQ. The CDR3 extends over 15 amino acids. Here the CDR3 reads CASSLAAGVHNEQFF. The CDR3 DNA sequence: TGTGCCAGCAGCTTAGCGGCGGGGGTGCACAATGAGCAGTTCTTC.

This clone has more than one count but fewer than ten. The CDR3 sequence: CASSLTGIPPNEQFF. Here the CDR3 DNA reads TGTGCCAGCAGCCTGACCGGGATTCCTCCAAATGAGCAGTTCTTC. The gene calls are TRBV14 and TRBJ2-1, with a possible D match to TRBD2 (5 bases). The V end was cut by 4 bases, the J end by 7 bases, with 17 bases between. The germline V gene encodes CDR1 SGHDN and CDR2 FVKESK. This CDR3 spans 15 amino acids.

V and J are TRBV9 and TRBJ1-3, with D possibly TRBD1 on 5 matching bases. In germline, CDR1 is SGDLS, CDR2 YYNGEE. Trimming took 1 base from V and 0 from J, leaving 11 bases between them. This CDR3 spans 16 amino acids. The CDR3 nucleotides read TGTGCCAGCAGCGTATCAGGGTTGTCCTCTGGAAACACCATATATTTT. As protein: CASSVSGLSSGNTIYF.

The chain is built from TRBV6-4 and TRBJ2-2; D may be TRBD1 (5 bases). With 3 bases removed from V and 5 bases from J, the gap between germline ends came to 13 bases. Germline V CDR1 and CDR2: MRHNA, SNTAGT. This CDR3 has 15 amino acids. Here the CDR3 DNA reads TGTGCCAGCAGTGAGGGCCCAGGGCGGACCGGGGAGCTGTTTTTT. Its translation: CASSEGPGRTGELFF.

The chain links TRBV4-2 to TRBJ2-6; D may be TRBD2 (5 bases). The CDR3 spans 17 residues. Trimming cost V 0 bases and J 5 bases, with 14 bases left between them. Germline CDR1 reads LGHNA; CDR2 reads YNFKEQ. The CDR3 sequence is CASSQDPGSQRANVLTF. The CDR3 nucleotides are TGTGCCAGCAGCCAAGACCCGGGGAGTCAGAGGGCCAACGTCCTGACTTTC.

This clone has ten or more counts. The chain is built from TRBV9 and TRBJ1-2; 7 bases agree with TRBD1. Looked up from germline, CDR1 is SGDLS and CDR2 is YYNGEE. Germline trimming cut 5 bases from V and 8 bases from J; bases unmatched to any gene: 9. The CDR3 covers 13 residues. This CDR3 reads CASRQTGSYGYTF. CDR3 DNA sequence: TGTGCCAGCAGGCAGACAGGGTCCTACGGCTACACCTTC.

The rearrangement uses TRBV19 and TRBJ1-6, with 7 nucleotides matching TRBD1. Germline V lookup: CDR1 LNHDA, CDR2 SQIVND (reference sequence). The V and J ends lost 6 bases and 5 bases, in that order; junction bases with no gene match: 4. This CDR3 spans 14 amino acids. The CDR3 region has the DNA TGTGCCAGTAGACCGGGACAGCATAATTCACCCCTCCACTTT. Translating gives CASRPGQHNSPLHF.

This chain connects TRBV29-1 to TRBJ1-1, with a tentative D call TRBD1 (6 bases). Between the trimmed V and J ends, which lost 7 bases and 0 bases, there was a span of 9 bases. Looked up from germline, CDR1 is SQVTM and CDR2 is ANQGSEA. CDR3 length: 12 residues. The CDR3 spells CSGGQLNTEAFF. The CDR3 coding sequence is TGCAGCGGAGGACAGCTGAACACTGAAGCTTTCTTT.